The rows below give T cell receptor beta chains drawn from one sample of a study of T-cell memory formation after mild COVID-19. Using its own MiXCR run on the 5' RACE reads, TCRdb lists one record per CDR3 protein. Here the sample spans hundreds of thousands of distinct CDR3 sequences, roughly an eighth being singletons. The specimen was PBMCs or a T cell subset sorted from them (not recorded which). These receptors were collected from a man aged 18 to 35 who had mild COVID-19 (a few samples of this study predate the infection). Cell type and time point are not known. The CDR3 runs from the conserved cysteine through the conserved F or W. A D gene is named only where the DNA matches it firmly. The listing skips clone size in some rows; elsewhere it reads once, few, many or a size class.

V: TRBV6-2/TRBV6-3
D: TRBD1
size: NA
J: TRBJ1-5
CDR3: CASSQPGQGSQPQHF
DNA: TGTGCCAGCAGTCAACCGGGACAGGGGTCCCAGCCCCAGCATTTT

V: TRBV18
D: TRBD1
size: NA
J: TRBJ1-1
CDR3: CASSPRRGEQGVNTEAFF
DNA: TGTGCCAGCTCACCGCGCCGGGGCGAACAGGGGGTGAACACTGAAGCTTTCTTT

V: TRBV19
D: NA
size: many
J: TRBJ2-5
CDR3: CASSIGQETQYF
DNA: TGTGCCAGTAGTATAGGTCAAGAGACCCAGTACTTC

V: TRBV30
D: NA
size: NA
J: TRBJ2-7
CDR3: CAWSVISSYEQYF
DNA: TGTGCCTGGAGTGTAATTAGCTCCTACGAGCAGTACTTC

V: TRBV4-1
D: TRBD1
size: few
J: TRBJ1-5
CDR3: CASSQVTGAGQPQHF
DNA: TGCGCCAGCAGCCAGGTGACAGGGGCTGGTCAGCCCCAGCATTTT

V: TRBV29-1
D: NA
size: NA
J: TRBJ2-2
CDR3: CSVVVGGGTGELFF
DNA: TGCAGCGTTGTGGTCGGGGGAGGAACCGGGGAGCTGTTTTTT

V: TRBV12-3/TRBV12-4
D: TRBD1
size: NA
J: TRBJ2-2
CDR3: CASSPGQDRRELFF
DNA: TGTGCCAGCAGTCCGGGCCAGGACAGGCGAGAGCTGTTTTTT

V: TRBV10-3
D: TRBD2
size: many
J: TRBJ2-3
CDR3: CAISGPSSGLSTDTQYF
DNA: TGTGCCATCAGTGGCCCCTCTAGCGGCTTAAGCACAGATACGCAGTATTTT

V: TRBV10-3
D: TRBD1
size: many
J: TRBJ2-3
CDR3: CATTGERTDTQYF
DNA: TGTGCCACGACAGGGGAGAGGACAGATACGCAGTATTTT

V: TRBV20-1
D: NA
size: few
J: TRBJ2-7
CDR3: CSAPDRRSYEQYF
DNA: TGCAGTGCTCCTGACAGGAGGTCCTACGAGCAGTACTTC

V: TRBV7-3
D: NA
size: few
J: TRBJ2-1
CDR3: CASSLNGQGIGEQFF
DNA: TGTGCCAGCAGCTTAAACGGCCAGGGAATCGGTGAGCAGTTCTTC

V: TRBV27
D: NA
size: NA
J: TRBJ2-7
CDR3: CASSHRGVGEQYF
DNA: TGTGCCAGCAGCCATCGAGGGGTGGGCGAGCAGTACTTC

V: TRBV9
D: NA
size: NA
J: TRBJ1-2
CDR3: CASSVAAGRGYTF
DNA: TGTGCCAGCAGCGTAGCGGCAGGGCGGGGCTACACCTTC

V: TRBV6-6
D: NA
size: many
J: TRBJ2-3
CDR3: CASSYSSGSTDTQYF
DNA: TGTGCCAGCAGTTACTCGTCAGGGAGCACAGATACGCAGTATTTT

V: TRBV27
D: NA
size: many
J: TRBJ2-3
CDR3: CASSLRTPDTDTQYF
DNA: TGTGCCAGCAGTTTAAGGACTCCTGACACAGATACGCAGTATTTT

V: TRBV29-1
D: NA
size: NA
J: TRBJ1-1
CDR3: CSVGMNTEAFF
DNA: TGCAGCGTTGGAATGAACACTGAAGCTTTCTTT

V: TRBV5-8
D: NA
size: NA
J: TRBJ1-5
CDR3: CASSLAVGTPSTQPQHF
DNA: TGTGCCAGCAGCTTGGCCGTTGGGACTCCTAGCACTCAGCCCCAGCATTTT

V: TRBV7-2
D: TRBD2
size: NA
J: TRBJ2-5
CDR3: CASSQGAGGKETQYF
DNA: TGTGCCAGCAGCCAGGGAGCGGGGGGCAAAGAGACCCAGTACTTC

V: TRBV5-1
D: TRBD1
size: NA
J: TRBJ2-7
CDR3: CASSPEGAGGFYEQYF
DNA: TGCGCCAGCAGCCCGGAAGGGGCAGGGGGCTTCTACGAGCAGTACTTC

V: TRBV5-1
D: TRBD1
size: NA
J: TRBJ1-4
CDR3: CASSPGQGSGKLFF
DNA: TGCGCCAGCAGCCCTGGACAGGGGAGCGGAAAACTGTTTTTT